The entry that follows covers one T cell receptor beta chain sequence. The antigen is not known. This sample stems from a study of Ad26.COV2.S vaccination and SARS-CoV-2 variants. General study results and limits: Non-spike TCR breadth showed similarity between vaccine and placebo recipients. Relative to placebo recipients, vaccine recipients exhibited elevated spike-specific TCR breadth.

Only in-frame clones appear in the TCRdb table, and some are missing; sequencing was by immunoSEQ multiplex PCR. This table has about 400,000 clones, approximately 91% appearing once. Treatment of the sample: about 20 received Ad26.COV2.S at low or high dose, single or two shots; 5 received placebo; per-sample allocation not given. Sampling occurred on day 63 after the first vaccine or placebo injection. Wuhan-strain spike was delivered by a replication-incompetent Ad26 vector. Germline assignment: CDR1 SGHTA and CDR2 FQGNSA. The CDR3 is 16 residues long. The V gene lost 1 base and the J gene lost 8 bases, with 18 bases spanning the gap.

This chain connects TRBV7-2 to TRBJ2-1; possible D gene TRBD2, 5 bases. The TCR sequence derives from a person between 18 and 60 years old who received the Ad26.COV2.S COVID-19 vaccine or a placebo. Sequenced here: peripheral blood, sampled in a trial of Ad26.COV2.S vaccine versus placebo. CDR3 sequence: CASSLVLGPAEYEQFF. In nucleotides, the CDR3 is TGTGCCAGCAGCTTAGTGTTGGGCCCAGCGGAGTATGAGCAGTTCTTC.